Listed below are T cell receptor beta chains from one sample, sequenced in a study of blood T cell repertoires in COVID-19. Assay used: immunoSEQ multiplex PCR; TCRdb lists only in-frame clones, some missing. The table shows 200,000 to 300,000 clones, with just under 85% occurring only once. Sequenced sample: peripheral blood. The receptors come from an elderly man with acute or convalescent COVID-19. Both conserved end residues are part of each CDR3.

v_gene	j_gene	CDR3aa
TRBV7-3	TRBJ2-1	CASSARTSGSKSNEQFF
TRBV19	TRBJ2-2	CASSVGTAGELFF
TRBV10-2	TRBJ1-1	CASRRGPNLNTEAFF
TRBV5-5	TRBJ1-5	CASSLEDTGAMGQPQHF
TRBV19	TRBJ1-5	CASRVGREVYGRNQPQHF
TRBV29-1	TRBJ2-1	CSVDSSGTYNEQFF
TRBV9	TRBJ1-2	CASSVVGGGAGGYTF
TRBV9	TRBJ1-1	CASSAHRVTEAFF
TRBV25-1	TRBJ1-2	CASRYSDRGNYGYTF
TRBV3-1/TRBV3-2	TRBJ2-7	CASSADRVYEQYF
TRBV19	TRBJ1-5	CASSQSSNQPQHF
TRBV3-1/TRBV3-2	TRBJ2-7	CASSLNQNGEQYF
TRBV19	TRBJ2-1	CASSNPGLAVNEQFF
TRBV6-5	TRBJ2-7	CASSLDRGFSYEQYF
TRBV27	TRBJ1-1	CASSLPGTGKAFF
TRBV10-3	TRBJ2-2	CAIRRDSVNTGELFF
TRBV5-4	TRBJ2-7	CASSLGEGLYEQYF
TRBV5-1	TRBJ1-2	CASSLSRDSNYGYTF
TRBV19	TRBJ2-7	CASSGSGGPYEQYF
TRBV4-1	TRBJ2-4	CASSQDLIGGYQYF
TRBV2	TRBJ1-6	CASRATGGYNSPLHF
TRBV5-8	TRBJ1-5	CASSLQSGVGQPQHF
TRBV2	TRBJ1-6	CASSEATGGYSPLHF
TRBV18	TRBJ1-3	CASSPPNSLPTTTIYF
TRBV6-1	TRBJ1-6	CASSDRGDNSPLHF
TRBV11-2	TRBJ2-7	CASSRDTYEQYF
TRBV5-1	TRBJ2-2	CASSLATMNTGELFF
TRBV29-1	TRBJ1-2	CSGFGQGRNYGYTF
TRBV24-1	TRBJ1-3	CATRGDSGNTIYF
TRBV7-2	TRBJ1-5	CASRPGGSVQPQHF
TRBV5-1	TRBJ1-2	CASSLGTGEGYGYTF
TRBV30	TRBJ2-2	CAWSMGREYFGELFF
TRBV2	TRBJ2-5	CASSAKETQYF
TRBV2	TRBJ1-6	CASPGQDTDNSPLHF
TRBV6-6	TRBJ1-5	CASSYEVYQPQHF
TRBV28	TRBJ1-5	CASRYRGYQPQHF
TRBV30	TRBJ1-4	CAWSRGTGLIATNEKLFF
TRBV7-2	TRBJ2-7	CASRDKTSGRRNEQYF
TRBV18	TRBJ1-1	CASSPQAAGNTEAFF
TRBV19	TRBJ1-2	CASSKAGTGGNYGYTF
TRBV28	TRBJ1-2	CASSQLRGRDYGYTF
TRBV18	TRBJ2-2	CASSPLGQNTGELFF
TRBV4-1	TRBJ1-1	CASAQGALNTEAFF
TRBV6-5	TRBJ2-3	CASSPSGGLRHF
TRBV9	TRBJ1-2	CASSVQQGGGYGYTF
TRBV7-2	TRBJ2-7	CASSSRYEQYF
TRBV4-1	TRBJ2-5	CASSQGSGRKQETQYF
TRBV19	TRBJ1-2	CASSIQSNYGYTF
TRBV18	TRBJ2-7	CASSPAAPGHPLHEQYF
TRBV5-5	TRBJ1-6	CASSLGPRDNSPLHF
TRBV5-1	TRBJ2-5	CASSSGASGTETQYF
TRBV21-1	TRBJ1-5	CASSPSGWDPYSNQPQHF
TRBV6-5	TRBJ2-4	CASSQDWKNIQYF
TRBV15	TRBJ1-1	CATSKNGQGDAFF
TRBV4-2	TRBJ1-5	CASSQEWQSNQPQHF